A single sample gave rise to the 30 T cell receptor beta chains below, sequenced in a study of OX40 agonist ivuxolimab in advanced cancers. The library was obtained by the immunoSEQ multiplex PCR assay. The clones in this table, taken by TCRdb from immuneACCESS, are in-frame only. Not every clone is retained; where verified, under half of the shortfall comes from an unresolved V gene, and the cause of the rest is unknown. For this sample there are about 70,000 clones; 85% to 90% appear just once. The biggest ten clones account for over 2% of the sample. The sequenced sample was CD4+ or CD8+ T cells sorted from blood, obtained in a trial of the OX40 agonist ivuxolimab. The receptors were gathered from an adult with an advanced solid tumor such as melanoma, head and neck, liver or kidney cancer.

This clone was detected only once. V and J are TRBV18 and TRBJ2-7; 7 bases match TRBD1. The CDR3 contains 13 residues. The ends lost 6 bases at V and 2 bases at J; junction bases unmatched: 4. CDR1 is KGHSH and CDR2 is LQKENI in the germline V gene. The CDR3 sequence is CASSRQGPYEQYF. The CDR3 nucleotides are TGTGCCAGCTCCAGACAGGGACCCTACGAGCAGTACTTC.

J is TRBJ2-5 and V is TRBV11-1; 9 bases align to TRBD1. Per germline, CDR1 SGHAT and CDR2 FQDESV (reference sequence). The length of the CDR3 is 13 residues. The trim removed 6 bases at V and 6 bases at J, leaving 5 bases unmatched. This CDR3 reads CASRPDRGKTQYF. As DNA, the CDR3 is TGTGCCAGCAGGCCAGACAGGGGGAAGACCCAGTACTTC.

This chain links TRBV28 with TRBJ1-3; D not resolved. Germline loops: CDR1 MDHEN, CDR2 SYDVKM. V was trimmed by 5 bases and J by 0 bases, leaving 14 bases between them. This CDR3 is built from 16 residues. CDR3 protein: CASSRTPINSGNTIYF. The CDR3 DNA follows: TGTGCCAGCAGTCGTACCCCGATTAACTCTGGAAACACCATATATTTT. The entire variable domain, with the rest obtained from reference TRBV28 and TRBJ1-3, is as follows: DVKVTQSSRYLVKRTGEKVFLECVQDMDHENMFWYRQDPGLGLRLIYFSYDVKMKEKGDIPEGYSVSREKKERFSLILESASTNQTSMYLCASSRTPINSGNTIYFGEGSWLTVV.

This clone was detected only once. The J gene is TRBJ1-2, the V gene TRBV29-1; D gene uncertain. Per the germline V gene, CDR1 is SQVTM and CDR2 is ANQGSEA. The length of the CDR3 is 12 residues. V was trimmed by 5 bases and J by 4 bases, leaving 11 bases between them. The CDR3 is CSVNPPSYGYTF. CDR3 DNA: TGCAGCGTTAATCCCCCATCCTATGGCTACACCTTC.

The V call is TRBV10-3, the J call TRBJ1-2, with D hard to call. The CDR3 runs to 12 residues. The germline V gene has CDR1 ENHRY and CDR2 SYGVKD. V was shortened by 4 bases and J by 8 bases, with 11 bases between the two germline ends. CDR3 nucleotides: TGTGCCATCAGTGGGTCTCCGGGGGGCTACACCTTC. This sequence encodes CAISGSPGGYTF.

This clone was observed a single time. The chain carries TRBV27 and TRBJ2-2, with D hard to call. CDR1 is MNHEY and CDR2 is SMNVEV in the germline V gene (reference sequence). Trimming removed 5 bases from V and 2 bases from J, with 6 bases in between. The CDR3 totals 13 residues. CDR3 region: CASSPLNTGELFF. CDR3 nucleotide sequence: TGTGCCAGCAGTCCACTTAACACCGGGGAGCTGTTTTTT.

This sequence joins TRBV6-5 and TRBJ2-3; tentatively, D is TRBD1 or TRBD2 (5 bases each). The CDR3 consists of 14 residues. Trimming cost V 2 bases and J 0 bases, with 6 bases left between them. From germline, CDR1 is MNHEY and CDR2 SVGAGI. The CDR3 protein is CASSYEGSTDTQYF. CDR3 nucleotides: TGTGCCAGCAGTTACGAGGGGAGCACAGATACGCAGTATTTT.

The J gene is TRBJ2-7, the V gene TRBV5-1; 9 nucleotides agree with TRBD1. Germline assignment: CDR1 SGHRS and CDR2 YFSETQ. V was clipped by 4 bases and J by 2 bases; unmatched bases: 7. There are 15 residues in the CDR3. The CDR3 spells CASSISGTGPYEQYF. CDR3 coding DNA: TGCGCCAGCAGCATTTCCGGGACAGGGCCCTACGAGCAGTACTTC.

The chain uses TRBV7-2 and TRBJ2-3; 7 positions match TRBD2. V dropped 5 bases and J dropped 4; count of bases not matched to a gene: 12. Germline V gene data show CDR1 as SGHTA and CDR2 as FQGNSA. This CDR3 is 16 amino acids long. In DNA form, the CDR3 reads TGTGCCAGCAGCCTGGCCGGGGGAGGGGTTTCAGATACGCAGTATTTT. Amino acids: CASSLAGGGVSDTQYF.

The rearrangement uses TRBV7-9 and TRBJ2-2, with 10 bases that match TRBD1. The length of the CDR3 is 15 residues. In germline, CDR1 is SEHNR, CDR2 FQNEAQ (reference sequence). V was pared by 5 bases and J by 6 bases, with 6 bases of the junction left unmatched. Written as DNA, the CDR3 is TGTGCCAGCAGCGCCGGGACAGGGGATCCCGGGGAGCTGTTTTTT. Amino acids: CASSAGTGDPGELFF. The full variable domain, with the rest looked up from reference TRBV7-9 and TRBJ2-2, is DTGVSQNPRHKITKRGQNVTFRCDPISEHNRLYWYRQTLGQGPEFLTYFQNEAQLEKSRLLSDRFSAERPKGSFSTLEIQRTEQGDSAMYLCASSAGTGDPGELFFGEGSRLTVL.

The chain has TRBV4-1 and TRBJ2-5, with TRBD1 as a possible D gene (5 bases). In germline, CDR1 is MGHRA, CDR2 YSYEKL. Trimming shortened V by 0 bases and J by 2 bases, and 10 bases separated the two germline ends. The CDR3 covers 15 residues. CDR3 in amino acids: CASSQDGAGQETQYF. The CDR3 nucleotides are TGCGCCAGCAGCCAAGATGGGGCAGGGCAAGAGACCCAGTACTTC.

The rearrangement links TRBV25-1 to TRBJ2-1, with 9 bases that match TRBD2. Trimming at V came to 3 bases and at J to 2 bases, leaving 2 bases not matched to a gene. Germline-derived CDR1 and CDR2 are MGHDK and SYGVNS. The CDR3 has 15 amino acids. CDR3 loop: CASSETSGTYNEQFF. In DNA, the CDR3 is TGTGCCAGCAGTGAGACTAGCGGTACCTACAATGAGCAGTTCTTC. Complete variable domain (other parts from reference TRBV25-1 and TRBJ2-1): EADIYQTPRYLVIGTGKKITLECSQTMGHDKMYWYQQDPGMELHLIHYSYGVNSTEKGDLSSESTVSRIRTEHFPLTLESARPSHTSQYLCASSETSGTYNEQFFGPGTRLTVL.

The chain employs TRBV5-5 and TRBJ1-4, with D unclear. The CDR3 totals 16 residues. Trimming stripped 0 bases from V and 3 bases from J, with 12 bases between. Germline V gives CDR1 SGHKS, CDR2 YYEKEE (reference sequence). CDR3 loop: CASSLGFAGANEKLFF. In DNA, the CDR3 is TGTGCCAGCAGCTTGGGCTTCGCCGGAGCTAATGAAAAACTGTTTTTT.

This clone was detected a few times. The chain carries TRBV6-6 and TRBJ2-2; D unresolved. The V and J ends lost 8 bases and 2 bases respectively, with 6 bases between them. This CDR3 is 12 amino acids long. CDR1 is MNHNY and CDR2 is SVGAGI in the germline V gene (reference sequence). The CDR3 reads CASHRNTGELFF. The CDR3 coding sequence is TGTGCCAGCCATAGAAACACCGGGGAGCTGTTTTTT.

This sequence joins TRBV11-1 and TRBJ2-3, with D perhaps matching TRBD2 (6 bases). V lost 5 bases and J 10 bases, leaving 16 bases between the germline ends. Germline V gives CDR1 SGHAT, CDR2 FQDESV (reference sequence). The CDR3 has 13 amino acids. The CDR3 sequence is CASSPIRRESQYF. DNA of the CDR3: TGTGCCAGCAGCCCTATTCGGCGGGAATCGCAGTATTTT.

This sequence joins TRBV5-5 and TRBJ1-5; D is uncertain. The germline V gene encodes CDR1 SGHKS and CDR2 YYEKEE (reference sequence). The CDR3 spans 13 residues. V was shortened by 0 bases and J by 5 bases, with 6 bases between the two germline ends. CDR3 bases: TGTGCCAGCAGCTTGGGCGGGGATCAGCCCCAGCATTTT. This sequence encodes CASSLGGDQPQHF.

The V call is TRBV6-5, the J call TRBJ1-5; 7 bases match TRBD1. The CDR3 runs to 14 residues. After removal of 8 bases from V and 6 bases from J, the junction contained 10 bases not matched to a gene. Germline CDR1 and CDR2: MNHEY and SVGAGI. CDR3 sequence: CASGEQGMGQPQHF. In nucleotides, the CDR3 is TGTGCCAGCGGGGAACAGGGGATGGGTCAGCCCCAGCATTTT.

The table lists this clone with a count of one. The chain carries TRBV18 and TRBJ2-3; D is perhaps TRBD1 or TRBD2 (6 bases each). Germline V gene data show CDR1 as KGHSH and CDR2 as LQKENI. Trimming cost V 3 bases and J 3 bases, with 10 bases left between them. This CDR3 comprises 14 residues. The CDR3 loop is CASSPGGITDTQYF. CDR3 bases: TGTGCCAGCTCACCCGGGGGCATTACAGATACGCAGTATTTT.

V gene TRBV4-2 combines with J gene TRBJ2-5, with 10 bases identical to TRBD2. V was clipped by 4 bases and J by 4 bases; unmatched bases: 6. Germline CDR1 is LGHNA and CDR2 is YNFKEQ. The CDR3 covers 15 residues. This CDR3 reads CASSPTSGNRETQYF. For the CDR3, the DNA is TGTGCCAGCAGCCCCACTAGCGGGAATCGAGAGACCCAGTACTTC.

Here the CDR3 DNA reads TGCAGTGCATCCATACAAGAGACCCAGTACTTC. Translation gives CSASIQETQYF. The rearrangement joins TRBV20-1 to TRBJ2-5, with D unresolved. In germline, CDR1 is DFQATT, CDR2 SNEGSKA (reference sequence). The CDR3 spans 11 residues. Trimming stripped 6 bases from V and 2 bases from J, with 7 bases between.

This chain connects TRBV7-3 to TRBJ2-3, with 9 bases matching TRBD2. The CDR3 extends over 15 amino acids. Germline V CDR1 and CDR2: SGHTA, FQGTGA. The J segment lost 0 bases and the V segment lost 5 bases, leaving 3 bases of the junction unmatched. The CDR3 nucleotides are TGTGCCAGCAGCGTCACTAGCGGGAGCACAGATACGCAGTATTTT. Encoded protein: CASSVTSGSTDTQYF.

For this clone: This CDR3 is also generated by other DNA sequences in the sample. The gene calls are TRBV5-6 and TRBJ1-5; no clear D gene. Per the germline V gene, CDR1 is SGHDT and CDR2 is YYEEEE. Trimming removed 0 bases at V and 4 bases at J, with 5 bases between. This CDR3 is built from 13 residues. In DNA, the CDR3 is TGTGCCAGCAGCTTGGGAGTTAATCAGCCCCAGCATTTT. This translates into CASSLGVNQPQHF.

V usage is TRBV6-4 and J usage is TRBJ2-3, with 16 bases matching TRBD2. The CDR3 covers 20 residues. The germline V gene has CDR1 MRHNA and CDR2 SNTAGT. The junction had 16 bases not matched to a gene; V was cut back by 8 bases and J by 2 bases. The CDR3 DNA is TGTGCCAGCCCTAGCCATACCGGGACTAGCGGGAGGGCCCCCACAGATACGCAGTATTTT. It encodes CASPSHTGTSGRAPTDTQYF.

The V call is TRBV27, the J call TRBJ2-1; D unresolved. Trimming cost V 4 bases and J 8 bases, with 18 bases left between them. In germline, CDR1 is MNHEY, CDR2 SMNVEV (reference sequence). The CDR3 is 15 amino acids. The CDR3 nucleotides read TGTGCCAGCAGTTCCTATCGACACTCAGGCGATGAGCAGTTCTTC. Amino acid sequence: CASSSYRHSGDEQFF.

V is TRBV4-1 and J is TRBJ1-5; D gene unclear. V lost 4 bases to trimming and J lost 0 bases, with 10 bases between them. From germline, CDR1 is MGHRA and CDR2 YSYEKL. The CDR3 loop spans 15 amino acids. CDR3 sequence (DNA): TGCGCCAGCAGCCGAGTTAGGGATAGCAATCAGCCCCAGCATTTT. It specifies CASSRVRDSNQPQHF.

This sequence joins TRBV23-1 and TRBJ1-3; the D is unclear. TRBV23-1 is filed as an ORF, its function uncertain. V lost 1 base and J lost 4, with 14 bases in between. CDR3 length: 16 residues. The CDR3 DNA reads TGCGCCAGCAGTCAATGCAGGCAGAGGAAAGGAAACACCATATATTTT. Translating it yields CASSQCRQRKGNTIYF.

This clone occurred a few times. The chain recombines TRBV30 with TRBJ1-5, with D unresolved. Trimming removed 0 bases from V and 7 bases from J, with 10 bases in between. Germline CDR1 GTSNPN, CDR2 SVGIG (reference sequence). This CDR3 has 13 residues. The CDR3 reads CAWSVTGSQPQHF. The CDR3 DNA sequence: TGTGCCTGGAGTGTAACTGGCAGCCAGCCCCAGCATTTT.

V gene TRBV11-2 combines with J gene TRBJ2-2; a possible D gene is TRBD1 (8 bases). The CDR3 has 17 amino acids. Germline V gives CDR1 SGHAT, CDR2 FQNNGV. Trimming shortened V by 1 base and J by 5 bases, and 17 bases separated the two germline ends. CDR3 DNA sequence: TGTGCCAGCAGCTTAGGGCCCGACAGGGGAGGGACCGGGGAGCTGTTTTTT. This translates into CASSLGPDRGGTGELFF.

The CDR3, as DNA: TGCAGTGCTAGTCTACAGTCCGAGCAGTACTTC. It translates to CSASLQSEQYF. The chain uses TRBV20-1 and TRBJ2-7; D gene unclear. Germline lookup yields CDR1 DFQATT and CDR2 SNEGSKA (reference sequence). This CDR3 has 11 residues. V lost 3 bases and J 6 bases, leaving 9 bases between the germline ends.

This chain uses TRBV6-1 with TRBJ1-3; no clear D. V lost 10 bases and J lost 3, with 7 bases in between. CDR3 length equals 11 residues. The V gene's germline CDR1 is MNHNS and CDR2 SASEGT. The CDR3 loop reads CATGLGNTIYF. CDR3 in DNA: TGTGCCACCGGACTTGGAAACACCATATATTTT.